These T cell receptor beta chains were read from a single sample in a study of T cells after yellow fever vaccination. TCRdb re-analysed the 5' RACE reads in MiXCR, keeping a single row per CDR3 protein. Of over 300,000 distinct CDR3 sequences detected, around 3.6% appear once; the ten largest clones hold 20% to 30%. This specimen consisted of PBMCs, obtained on the day of the yellow fever booster vaccination. These receptors all stem from a man between 18 and 29 years old who received the YFV17D yellow fever vaccine. CDR3s include the opening cysteine and the closing phenylalanine or tryptophan. The D gene is left open where the match is weak. The size of a clone is reported for some rows only, either as once, few or many, or as a class for expanded clones.

d_call j_call v_call clone_size cdr3_nt cdr3_aa
NA TRBJ1-4 TRBV4-1 many TGCGCCAGCAGCCAAGGATCAGGGGTTGGTGAAAAACTGTTTTTT CASSQGSGVGEKLFF
TRBD1 TRBJ2-1 TRBV12-3/TRBV12-4 NA TGTGCCAGCAGTGCACTGCAGGGGGAAGAGGATGAGCAGTTCTTC CASSALQGEEDEQFF
TRBD1 TRBJ2-5 TRBV5-1 many TGCGCCAGCAGCTGGGGGACAGGGTACCAGACCCAGTACTTC CASSWGTGYQTQYF
NA TRBJ1-6 TRBV6-5 NA TGTGCCAGCAGTTACCGCACACCCATTGGGGGAGATAATTCACCCCTCCACTTT CASSYRTPIGGDNSPLHF
TRBD2 TRBJ2-5 TRBV9 NA TGTGCCAGCAACCAGGGACTACGCCAAGAGACCCAGTACTTC CASNQGLRQETQYF
NA TRBJ2-7 TRBV4-3 NA TGCGCCAGCAGCCAAGTTTACGCAGGTGTCATGAACGAGCAGTACTTC CASSQVYAGVMNEQYF
NA TRBJ2-3 TRBV3-1 few TGTGCCAGCAGCCAAGATAGTGGTTATACGCAGTATTTT CASSQDSGYTQYF
NA TRBJ1-3 TRBV7-8 many TGTGCCAGCAGCTTACTTTCTAGGGGTGGTGGAAACACCATATATTTT CASSLLSRGGGNTIYF
TRBD2 TRBJ2-5 TRBV10-3 many TGTGCCATCAGTGAAGGCGGGGGGGCCCGTGAGACCCAGTACTTC CAISEGGGARETQYF
NA TRBJ2-1 TRBV7-6 NA TGTGCCAGCAGCTTAGCGGAGGTGTGGGGCGGAGCCAATGAGCAGTTCTTC CASSLAEVWGGANEQFF
NA TRBJ2-5 TRBV5-1 few TGCGCCAGCACCGCAGAAGAGACCCAGTACTTC CASTAEETQYF
NA TRBJ2-6 TRBV28 few TGTGCCAGCAGTTTAAATTTTGGACACCGCTACTCTGGGGCCAACGTCCTGACTTTC CASSLNFGHRYSGANVLTF
NA TRBJ2-1 TRBV20-1 many TGCAGTGCTAGAGCAGACAGGAGTTACAATGAGCAGTTCTTC CSARADRSYNEQFF
NA TRBJ2-3 TRBV9 many TGTGCCAGCAGCCAACTACCGGACACAGATATGCAGTATTTT CASSQLPDTDMQYF
NA TRBJ2-2 TRBV6-5 few TGTGCCAGCAGGCCAGGGGGGGGGCTCGTCACCGGGGAGCTGTTTTTT CASRPGGGLVTGELFF
TRBD2 TRBJ2-3 TRBV27 many TGTGCCAGCACCCTGAAGGGGGAACTAGCGGGACGTCGCACAGATACGCAGTATTTT CASTLKGELAGRRTDTQYF
NA TRBJ1-1 TRBV7-2 many TGTGCCAGCAGCTTTTCGGGGAGGGCTTTCTTT CASSFSGRAFF
NA TRBJ1-2 TRBV29-1 NA TGCAGCGTGGACCTCCTACCGAGCACTGGCTACACCTTC CSVDLLPSTGYTF
NA TRBJ1-4 TRBV6-5 many TGTGCCAGCAGTTGGGATGGCGGGCGAGGAGAAGAAAAACTGTTTTTT CASSWDGGRGEEKLFF
NA TRBJ1-6 TRBV3-1 many TGTGCCAGCACCAAATCCGAAAGTAATTCACCCCTCCACTTT CASTKSESNSPLHF
NA TRBJ1-4 TRBV7-3 few TGTGCCAGCAGCTTAAGGCGGCTTAATGAAAAACTGTTTTTT CASSLRRLNEKLFF
NA TRBJ1-1 TRBV5-1 few TGCGCCAGCAGCCCCAGGGCGTCGAGGGTGAACACTGAAGCTTTCTTT CASSPRASRVNTEAFF
NA TRBJ1-1 TRBV20-1 many TGCAGTCCCCTCGGGCCCGTTGAAGCTTTCTTT CSPLGPVEAFF
TRBD2 TRBJ2-3 TRBV6-2/TRBV6-3 many TGTGCCAGCAGAAAAGCGGGGGGGCCAGATACGCAGTATTTT CASRKAGGPDTQYF
TRBD1 TRBJ2-5 TRBV5-8 many TGTGCCAGCAGGCGAGGACAGGGGGCGGGGGAGACCCAGTACTTC CASRRGQGAGETQYF
NA TRBJ2-1 TRBV4-2 many TGTGCCAGCAGCCAAGTCCGTAACAATGAGCAGTTCTTC CASSQVRNNEQFF